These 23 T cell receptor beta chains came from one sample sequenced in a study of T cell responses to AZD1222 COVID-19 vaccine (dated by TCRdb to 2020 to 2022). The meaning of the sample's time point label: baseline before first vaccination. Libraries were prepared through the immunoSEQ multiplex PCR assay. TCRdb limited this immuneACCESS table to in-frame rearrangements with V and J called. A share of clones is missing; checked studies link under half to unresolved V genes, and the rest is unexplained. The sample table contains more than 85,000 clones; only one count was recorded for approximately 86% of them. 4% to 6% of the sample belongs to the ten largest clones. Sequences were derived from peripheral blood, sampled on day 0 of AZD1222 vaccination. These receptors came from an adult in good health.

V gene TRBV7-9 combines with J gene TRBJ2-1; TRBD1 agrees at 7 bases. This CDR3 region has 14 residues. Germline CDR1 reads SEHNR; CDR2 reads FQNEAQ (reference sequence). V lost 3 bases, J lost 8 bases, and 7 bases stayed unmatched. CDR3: CASSFDRDMDEQFF. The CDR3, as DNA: TGTGCCAGCAGCTTCGACAGGGATATGGATGAGCAGTTCTTC.

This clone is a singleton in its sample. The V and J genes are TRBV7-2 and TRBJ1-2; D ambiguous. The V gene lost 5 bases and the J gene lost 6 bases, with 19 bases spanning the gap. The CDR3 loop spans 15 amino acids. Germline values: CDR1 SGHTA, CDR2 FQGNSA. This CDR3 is CASSRKTAPNHGYTF. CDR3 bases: TGTGCCAGCAGCCGGAAGACTGCTCCAAACCATGGCTACACCTTC.

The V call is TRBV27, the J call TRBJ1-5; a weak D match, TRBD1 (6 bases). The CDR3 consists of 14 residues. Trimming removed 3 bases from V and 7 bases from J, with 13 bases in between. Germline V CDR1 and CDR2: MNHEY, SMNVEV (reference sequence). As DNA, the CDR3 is TGTGCCAGCAGTTTGAACCGGGGGCGGCAGCCCCAGCATTTT. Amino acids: CASSLNRGRQPQHF.

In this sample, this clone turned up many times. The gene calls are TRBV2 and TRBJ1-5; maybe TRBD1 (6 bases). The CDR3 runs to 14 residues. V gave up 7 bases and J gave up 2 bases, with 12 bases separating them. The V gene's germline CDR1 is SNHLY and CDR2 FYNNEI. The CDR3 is CASKAGVGNQPQHF. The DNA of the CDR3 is TGTGCCAGCAAGGCAGGGGTAGGCAATCAGCCCCAGCATTTT.

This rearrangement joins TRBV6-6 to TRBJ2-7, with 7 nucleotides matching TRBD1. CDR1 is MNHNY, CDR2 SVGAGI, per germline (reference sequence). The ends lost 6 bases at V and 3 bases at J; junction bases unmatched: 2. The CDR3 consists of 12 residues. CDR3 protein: CASSRDSYEQYF. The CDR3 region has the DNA TGTGCCAGCAGCCGGGACAGCTACGAGCAGTACTTC.

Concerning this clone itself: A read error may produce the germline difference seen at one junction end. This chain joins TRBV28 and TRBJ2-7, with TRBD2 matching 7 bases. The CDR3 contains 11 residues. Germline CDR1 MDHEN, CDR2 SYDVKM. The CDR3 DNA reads TGTGCCAGCAGTTCCCGGGAGGCCCTCAACTTC. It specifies CASSSREALNF. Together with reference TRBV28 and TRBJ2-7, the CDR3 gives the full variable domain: DVKVTQSSRYLVKRTGEKVFLECVQDMDHENMFWYRQDPGLGLRLIYFSYDVKMKEKGDIPEGYSVSREKKERFSLILESASTNQTSMYLCASSSREALNFGPGTRLTVT.

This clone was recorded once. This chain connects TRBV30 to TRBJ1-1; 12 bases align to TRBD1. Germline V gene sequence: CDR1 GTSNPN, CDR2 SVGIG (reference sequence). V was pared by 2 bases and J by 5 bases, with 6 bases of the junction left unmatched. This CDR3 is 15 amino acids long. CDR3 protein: CAWSPGQGAWTEAFF. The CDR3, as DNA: TGTGCCTGGAGTCCGGGACAGGGGGCTTGGACTGAAGCTTTCTTT.

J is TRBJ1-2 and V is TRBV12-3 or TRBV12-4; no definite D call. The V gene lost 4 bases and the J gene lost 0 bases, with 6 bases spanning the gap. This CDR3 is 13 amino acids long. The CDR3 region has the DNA TGTGCCAGCAGTTCGCAGACTAACTATGGCTACACCTTC. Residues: CASSSQTNYGYTF.

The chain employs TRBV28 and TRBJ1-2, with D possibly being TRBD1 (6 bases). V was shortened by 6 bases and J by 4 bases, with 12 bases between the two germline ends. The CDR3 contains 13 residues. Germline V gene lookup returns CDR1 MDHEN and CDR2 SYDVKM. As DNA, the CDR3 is TGTGCCAGCAGAAGGACAGTCACCTATGGCTACACCTTC. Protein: CASRRTVTYGYTF.

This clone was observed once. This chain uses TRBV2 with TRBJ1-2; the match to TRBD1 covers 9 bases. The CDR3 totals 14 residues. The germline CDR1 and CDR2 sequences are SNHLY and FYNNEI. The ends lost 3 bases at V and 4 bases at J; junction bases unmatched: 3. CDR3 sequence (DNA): TGTGCCAGCAGTGATAAGACAGGGGGCTATGGCTACACCTTC. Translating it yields CASSDKTGGYGYTF.

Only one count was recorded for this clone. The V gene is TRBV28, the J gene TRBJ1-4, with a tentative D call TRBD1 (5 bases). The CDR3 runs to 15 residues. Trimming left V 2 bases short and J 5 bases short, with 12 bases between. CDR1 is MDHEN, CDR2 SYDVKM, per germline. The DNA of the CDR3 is TGTGCCAGCAGTTTAACGACACCAGGGAATGAAAAACTGTTTTTT. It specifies CASSLTTPGNEKLFF.

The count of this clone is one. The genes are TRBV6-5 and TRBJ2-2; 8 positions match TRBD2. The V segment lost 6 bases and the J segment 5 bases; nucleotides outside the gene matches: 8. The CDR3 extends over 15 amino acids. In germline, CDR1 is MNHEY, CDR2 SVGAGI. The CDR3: CASSQAGVGTGELFF. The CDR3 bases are TGTGCCAGCAGCCAAGCGGGAGTGGGGACCGGGGAGCTGTTTTTT.

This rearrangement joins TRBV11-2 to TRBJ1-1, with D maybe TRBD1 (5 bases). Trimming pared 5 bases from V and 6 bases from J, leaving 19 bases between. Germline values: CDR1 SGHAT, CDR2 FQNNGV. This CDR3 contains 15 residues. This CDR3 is CASSPHVGPRAEAFF. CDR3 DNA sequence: TGTGCCAGCAGCCCACACGTCGGGCCCAGGGCTGAAGCTTTCTTT.

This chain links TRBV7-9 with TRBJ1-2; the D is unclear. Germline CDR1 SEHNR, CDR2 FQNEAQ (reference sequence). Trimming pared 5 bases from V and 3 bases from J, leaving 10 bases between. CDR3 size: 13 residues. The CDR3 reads CASSAWGDYGYTF. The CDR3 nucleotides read TGTGCCAGCAGCGCCTGGGGAGACTATGGCTACACCTTC.

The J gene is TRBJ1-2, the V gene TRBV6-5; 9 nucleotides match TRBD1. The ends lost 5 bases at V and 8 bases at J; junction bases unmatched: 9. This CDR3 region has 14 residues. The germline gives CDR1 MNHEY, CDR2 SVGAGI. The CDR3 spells CASSPPTGGEGYTF. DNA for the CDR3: TGTGCCAGCAGTCCTCCTACAGGGGGCGAGGGCTACACCTTC.

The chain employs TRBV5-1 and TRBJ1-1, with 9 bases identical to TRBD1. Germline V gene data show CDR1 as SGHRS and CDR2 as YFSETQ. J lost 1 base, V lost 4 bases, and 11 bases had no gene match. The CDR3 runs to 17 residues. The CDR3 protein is CASSPTPDRGKNTEAFF. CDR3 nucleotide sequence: TGCGCCAGCAGCCCCACCCCTGACAGGGGGAAGAACACTGAAGCTTTCTTT. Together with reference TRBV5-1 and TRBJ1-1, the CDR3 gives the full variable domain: KAGVTQTPRYLIKTRGQQVTLSCSPISGHRSVSWYQQTPGQGLQFLFEYFSETQRNKGNFPGRFSGRQFSNSRSEMNVSTLELGDSALYLCASSPTPDRGKNTEAFFGQGTRLTVV.

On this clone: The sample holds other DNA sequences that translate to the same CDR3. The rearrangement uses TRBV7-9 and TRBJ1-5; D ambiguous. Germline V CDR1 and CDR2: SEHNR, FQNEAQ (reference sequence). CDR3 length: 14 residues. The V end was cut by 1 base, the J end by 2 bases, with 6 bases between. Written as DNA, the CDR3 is TGTGCCAGCAGCTTAGGGGGAGGCAATCAGCCCCAGCATTTT. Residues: CASSLGGGNQPQHF.

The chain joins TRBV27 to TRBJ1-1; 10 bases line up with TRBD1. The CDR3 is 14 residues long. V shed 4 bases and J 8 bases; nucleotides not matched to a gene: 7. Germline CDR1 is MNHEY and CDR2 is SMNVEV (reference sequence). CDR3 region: CASSSPWTGGEAFF. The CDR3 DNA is TGTGCCAGCAGTTCTCCTTGGACAGGGGGGGAAGCTTTCTTT.

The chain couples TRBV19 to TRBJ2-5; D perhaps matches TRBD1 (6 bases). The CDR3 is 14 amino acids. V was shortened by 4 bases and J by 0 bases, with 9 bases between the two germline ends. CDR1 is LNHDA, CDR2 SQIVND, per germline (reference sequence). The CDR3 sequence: CASSRGQHQETQYF. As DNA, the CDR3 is TGTGCCAGTAGTAGGGGACAACACCAAGAGACCCAGTACTTC.

The CDR3 loop is CASSLVGGKLGNTIYF. CDR3 nucleotides: TGTGCCAGCAGCTTAGTCGGGGGGAAGTTAGGAAACACCATATATTTT. The chain couples TRBV7-2 to TRBJ1-3; a possible D gene is TRBD1 (5 bases). The CDR3 extends over 16 amino acids. The germline V gene has CDR1 SGHTA and CDR2 FQGNSA. V shed 1 base and J shed 4 bases, with 14 bases lying between them. The entire variable domain, with the rest obtained from reference TRBV7-2 and TRBJ1-3, is as follows: GAGVSQSPSNKVTEKGKDVELRCDPISGHTALYWYRQSLGQGLEFLIYFQGNSAPDKSGLPSDRFSAERTGGSVSTLTIQRTQQEDSAVYLCASSLVGGKLGNTIYFGEGSWLTVV.

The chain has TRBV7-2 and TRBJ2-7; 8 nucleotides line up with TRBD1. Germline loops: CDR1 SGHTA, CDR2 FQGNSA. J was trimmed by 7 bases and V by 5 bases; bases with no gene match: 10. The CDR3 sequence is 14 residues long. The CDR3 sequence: CASSPGQGPGEQYF. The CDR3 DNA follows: TGTGCCAGCAGCCCAGGACAGGGTCCGGGGGAGCAGTACTTC.

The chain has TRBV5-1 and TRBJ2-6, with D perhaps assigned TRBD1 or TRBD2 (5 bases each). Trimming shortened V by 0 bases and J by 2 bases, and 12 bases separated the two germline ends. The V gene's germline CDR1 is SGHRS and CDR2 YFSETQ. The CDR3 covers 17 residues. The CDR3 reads CASSLERGWAGANVLTF. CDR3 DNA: TGCGCCAGCAGCTTGGAGAGGGGATGGGCTGGGGCCAACGTCCTGACTTTC.

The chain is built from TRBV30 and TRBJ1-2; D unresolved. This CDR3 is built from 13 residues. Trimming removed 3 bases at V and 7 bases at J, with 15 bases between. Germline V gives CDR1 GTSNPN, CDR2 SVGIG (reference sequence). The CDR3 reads CAWRGTGSGGYTF. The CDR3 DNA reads TGTGCCTGGAGAGGAACGGGCTCGGGTGGCTACACCTTC.